These 27 T cell receptor beta chains were sequenced from one sample in a study of cytomegalovirus exposure and HLA in healthy donors. Profiled with immunoSEQ multiplex PCR; TCRdb holds only in-frame clones, not every one. The sample lists 65,000 to 75,000 clones; about 94% were seen once. The sequenced sample consisted of PBMCs. The receptor set was obtained from a man aged 18 to 30 in good health and CMV-seropositive.

V is TRBV28 and J is TRBJ2-7; weak D call: TRBD2 (6 bases). Looked up from germline, CDR1 is MDHEN and CDR2 is SYDVKM. V was shortened by 8 bases and J by 1 base, with 30 bases between the two germline ends. This CDR3 has 19 amino acids. CDR3 coding DNA: TGTGCCAGCTCTAAGCAACGTAGTCTTAGGGACCGGGGGTCCTACGAGCAGTACTTC. Encoded protein: CASSKQRSLRDRGSYEQYF.

This clone has just one count. This CDR3 is CASSSTGATNEKLFF. CDR3 in DNA: TGCGCCAGCAGCTCAACAGGGGCAACTAATGAAAAACTGTTTTTT. V usage is TRBV5-1 and J usage is TRBJ1-4; 7 bases fit TRBD1. After removal of 3 bases from V and 0 bases from J, the junction contained 2 bases not matched to a gene. CDR3 length equals 15 residues. Looked up from germline, CDR1 is SGHRS and CDR2 is YFSETQ.

The chain recombines TRBV29-1 with TRBJ2-1; TRBD2 aligns across 8 bases. Per the germline V gene, CDR1 is SQVTM and CDR2 is ANQGSEA. The CDR3 consists of 19 residues. The V segment lost 1 base and the J segment 7 bases; nucleotides outside the gene matches: 21. CDR3 loop: CSVEGGVLADNPKGNEQFF. The CDR3 bases are TGCAGCGTTGAAGGTGGGGTACTAGCGGACAACCCAAAGGGGAATGAGCAGTTCTTC.

This clone was counted a single time. The J gene is TRBJ1-3, the V gene TRBV2, with 7 bases matching TRBD1. CDR1 and CDR2 from the germline V gene are SNHLY and FYNNEI. The CDR3 consists of 18 residues. J gave up 4 bases and V 6 bases, and 18 bases lay outside the gene matches. As DNA, the CDR3 is TGTGCCAGCAGCCTCCGAACTTCACAGGGGCTAGGAGGAAACACCATATATTTT. Protein sequence: CASSLRTSQGLGGNTIYF. The variable domain in full, completed from reference TRBV2 and TRBJ1-3, reads EPEVTQTPSHQVTQMGQEVILRCVPISNHLYFYWYRQILGQKVEFLVSFYNNEISEKSEIFDDQFSVERPDGSNFTLKIRSTKLEDSAMYFCASSLRTSQGLGGNTIYFGEGSWLTVV.

The rearrangement uses TRBV4-2 and TRBJ1-5, with 12 bases matching TRBD1. Per germline, CDR1 LGHNA and CDR2 YNFKEQ. Unmatched junction bases numbered 7, after V lost 0 bases and J lost 4 bases. The CDR3 is 18 amino acids. The CDR3 bases are TGTGCCAGCAGCCAAGATCAAGGGACAGGGGGCATAAATCAGCCCCAGCATTTT. It codes for CASSQDQGTGGINQPQHF.

This rearrangement joins TRBV28 to TRBJ1-1; D remains unclear. V was pared by 8 bases and J by 4 bases, with 11 bases between. This CDR3 has 12 amino acids. Per the germline V gene, CDR1 is MDHEN and CDR2 is SYDVKM. Here the CDR3 reads CASESGFTEAFF. CDR3 nucleotides: TGTGCCAGCGAGAGCGGGTTCACTGAAGCTTTCTTT. Full variable domain (missing parts from reference TRBV28 and TRBJ1-1): DVKVTQSSRYLVKRTGEKVFLECVQDMDHENMFWYRQDPGLGLRLIYFSYDVKMKEKGDIPEGYSVSREKKERFSLILESASTNQTSMYLCASESGFTEAFFGQGTRLTVV.

The V call is TRBV2, the J call TRBJ1-4, with 7 nucleotides matching TRBD1. In germline, CDR1 is SNHLY, CDR2 FYNNEI. Unmatched junction bases numbered 11, after V lost 4 bases and J lost 0 bases. The CDR3 sequence is 18 residues long. The CDR3 nucleotides read TGTGCCAGCAGTGTTAAGCAGGGGGAGGACTCAACTAATGAAAAACTGTTTTTT. As protein: CASSVKQGEDSTNEKLFF.

The gene calls are TRBV7-3 and TRBJ2-1; D remains ambiguous. V was trimmed by 5 bases and J by 8 bases, leaving 7 bases between them. This CDR3 has 11 amino acids. Germline V gene lookup returns CDR1 SGHTA and CDR2 FQGTGA. The CDR3: CASSPIDEQFF. The CDR3 DNA is TGTGCCAGCAGCCCCATTGATGAGCAGTTCTTC. The full variable domain, rest sourced from reference TRBV7-3 and TRBJ2-1, is GAGVSQTPSNKVTEKGKYVELRCDPISGHTALYWYRQSLGQGPEFLIYFQGTGAADDSGLPNDRFFAVRPEGSVSTLKIQRTERGDSAVYLCASSPIDEQFFGPGTRLTVL.

The V call is TRBV6-5, the J call TRBJ2-1; weak D call: TRBD2 (5 bases). The length of the CDR3 is 15 residues. Trimming left V 6 bases short and J 1 base short, with 13 bases between. CDR1 is MNHEY, CDR2 SVGAGI, per germline. CDR3 coding DNA: TGTGCCAGCAGATCGAGGGTTATTTCCTACAATGAGCAGTTCTTC. Its protein product is CASRSRVISYNEQFF.

The V and J genes are TRBV7-2 and TRBJ1-1, with a weak D call TRBD1 (6 bases). There are 13 residues in the CDR3. Trimming took 3 bases from V and 3 from J, leaving 8 bases between them. Per the germline V gene, CDR1 is SGHTA and CDR2 is FQGNSA. CDR3 residues: CASSFDRYTEAFF. In nucleotides, the CDR3 is TGTGCCAGCAGCTTCGACAGGTACACTGAAGCTTTCTTT.

This clone is medium-sized in the sample. The chain recombines TRBV6-4 with TRBJ2-2; tentatively, D is TRBD2 (6 bases). The germline V and J ends were trimmed by 0 bases and 1 base, with 6 bases remaining between them. Germline lookup yields CDR1 MRHNA and CDR2 SNTAGT. CDR3 size: 15 residues. The CDR3 sequence: CASSDSSGNTGELFF. CDR3 bases: TGTGCCAGCAGTGACTCTAGCGGGAACACCGGGGAGCTGTTTTTT.

This clone was seen just once. The chain joins TRBV6-5 to TRBJ2-7; 8 bases align to TRBD1. Germline V gene sequence: CDR1 MNHEY, CDR2 SVGAGI. This CDR3 comprises 15 residues. Trimming removed 6 bases from V and 3 bases from J; junction bases left unmatched: 10. The CDR3 sequence is CASSQATGGSYEQYF. The CDR3 DNA follows: TGTGCCAGCAGCCAGGCTACAGGGGGGAGCTACGAGCAGTACTTC.

Points on this clone: Other DNA sequences in the sample encode the same CDR3. This chain links TRBV29-1 with TRBJ2-3; D uncertain. Germline CDR1 is SQVTM and CDR2 is ANQGSEA. V lost 4 bases and J lost 0, with 5 bases in between. CDR3 size: 12 residues. This CDR3 reads CSVGGSTDTQYF. Here the CDR3 DNA reads TGCAGCGTTGGAGGAAGCACAGATACGCAGTATTTT.

The gene calls are TRBV28 and TRBJ1-5; D is unresolved. Trimming stripped 5 bases from V and 4 bases from J, with 9 bases between. Germline lookup yields CDR1 MDHEN and CDR2 SYDVKM. This CDR3 has 13 amino acids. In DNA form, the CDR3 reads TGTGCCAGCAGTCTTGGCCCTAATCAGCCCCAGCATTTT. Amino acid sequence: CASSLGPNQPQHF. Drawing the rest from reference TRBV28 and TRBJ1-5, the complete variable domain is DVKVTQSSRYLVKRTGEKVFLECVQDMDHENMFWYRQDPGLGLRLIYFSYDVKMKEKGDIPEGYSVSREKKERFSLILESASTNQTSMYLCASSLGPNQPQHFGDGTRLSIL.

This chain joins TRBV10-3 and TRBJ2-1, with 12 nucleotides matching TRBD2. The CDR3 is 16 amino acids. Unmatched junction bases numbered 3, after V lost 0 bases and J lost 6 bases. Germline values: CDR1 ENHRY, CDR2 SYGVKD. The CDR3, as DNA: TGTGCCATCAGTGAGTCTTCTAGCGGGAGGGCCAATGAGCAGTTCTTC. Its protein product is CAISESSSGRANEQFF.

This chain links TRBV5-4 with TRBJ1-1; no clear D gene. This CDR3 has 15 amino acids. Trimming removed 8 bases from V and 5 bases from J, with 22 bases in between. Germline-derived CDR1 and CDR2 are SGHNT and YYREEE (reference sequence). The CDR3 nucleotides read TGTGCCAGTACCCTCCCGGGAAACGGGTTAACTGAAGCTTTCTTT. As protein: CASTLPGNGLTEAFF.

The chain joins TRBV28 to TRBJ2-7, with no clear D. Germline V CDR1 and CDR2: MDHEN, SYDVKM. V was cut by 6 bases and J by 1 base, with 7 bases left in between. The CDR3 has 12 amino acids. CDR3 region: CASRQSSYEQYF. The CDR3 DNA reads as TGTGCCAGCAGACAGTCTTCCTACGAGCAGTACTTC.

This chain uses TRBV19 with TRBJ2-1, with a weak D call TRBD2 (6 bases). Germline CDR1 is LNHDA and CDR2 is SQIVND (reference sequence). V lost 3 bases and J 6 bases, leaving 15 bases between the germline ends. CDR3 length equals 15 residues. CDR3 nucleotides: TGTGCCAGTAGTATGGTCTATGGGACTTTCAATGAGCAGTTCTTC. Protein sequence: CASSMVYGTFNEQFF. The full variable domain, with the rest looked up from reference TRBV19 and TRBJ2-1, is DGGITQSPKYLFRKEGQNVTLSCEQNLNHDAMYWYRQDPGQGLRLIYYSQIVNDFQKGDIAEGYSVSREKKESFPLTVTSAQKNPTAFYLCASSMVYGTFNEQFFGPGTRLTVL.

The genes are TRBV9 and TRBJ2-5; 12 positions match TRBD2. The germline V gene encodes CDR1 SGDLS and CDR2 YYNGEE. The CDR3 is made up of 16 amino acids. Trimming cost V 0 bases and J 5 bases; bases outside gene matches: 5. The CDR3 DNA is TGTGCCAGCAGCGTAGATGGACTAGCGGGATCCGAGACCCAGTACTTC. Residues: CASSVDGLAGSETQYF.

The V call is TRBV10-3, the J call TRBJ2-1; the match to TRBD2 covers 7 bases. Trimming took 3 bases from V and 6 from J; bases not matched to a gene: 11. The germline CDR1 and CDR2 sequences are ENHRY and SYGVKD. The CDR3 is 16 residues long. The CDR3 DNA sequence: TGTGCCATCAGTGACCCAGCGGGAAGCCTCTTCAATGAGCAGTTCTTC. Translated: CAISDPAGSLFNEQFF.

The rearrangement links TRBV5-1 to TRBJ2-1, with 7 bases fitting TRBD2. This CDR3 is 17 amino acids long. V lost 0 bases to trimming and J lost 0 bases; unmatched junction nucleotides: 6. The germline V gene encodes CDR1 SGHRS and CDR2 YFSETQ. The chain's CDR3 is CASSLASGGSSYNEQFF. CDR3 DNA: TGCGCCAGCAGCTTGGCCTCTGGCGGGAGCTCCTACAATGAGCAGTTCTTC.

Written as DNA, the CDR3 is TGTGCCAGCAGCACACGATCACTAGCGTCTAGCACAGATACGCAGTATTTT. Translating gives CASSTRSLASSTDTQYF. This chain uses TRBV7-2 with TRBJ2-3; 7 nucleotides match TRBD2. After removal of 5 bases from V and 0 bases from J, the junction contained 11 bases not matched to a gene. The CDR3 consists of 17 residues. Germline V gene data show CDR1 as SGHTA and CDR2 as FQGNSA.

The chain combines TRBV10-3 with TRBJ2-4, with TRBD2 identical over 8 bases. CDR1 is ENHRY and CDR2 is SYGVKD in the germline V gene. The V segment lost 3 bases and the J segment 12 bases; nucleotides outside the gene matches: 4. This CDR3 region has 12 residues. The CDR3 bases are TGTGCCATCAGTGAAACGGGAGGGCCTCAGTACTTC. Protein sequence: CAISETGGPQYF.

The rearrangement uses TRBV2 and TRBJ2-7, with 8 positions matching TRBD1. This CDR3 region has 15 residues. V was clipped by 6 bases and J by 3 bases; unmatched bases: 10. Germline V CDR1 and CDR2: SNHLY, FYNNEI. The CDR3 protein is CASSAGDRGGYEQYF. The CDR3 DNA is TGTGCCAGCAGCGCCGGAGACAGGGGAGGCTACGAGCAGTACTTC.

V and J are TRBV28 and TRBJ1-2; TRBD1 matches at 11 bases. V shed 5 bases and J 2 bases; nucleotides not matched to a gene: 10. The V gene's germline CDR1 is MDHEN and CDR2 SYDVKM. This CDR3 contains 17 residues. The CDR3: CASSPFERDRGNYGYTF. The CDR3 DNA reads TGTGCCAGCAGTCCCTTTGAACGGGACAGGGGGAACTATGGCTACACCTTC.

The chain uses TRBV19 and TRBJ1-1, with D unresolved. V lost 1 base, J lost 5 bases, and 8 bases lay in between. Germline CDR1 and CDR2: LNHDA and SQIVND (reference sequence). The CDR3 runs 13 residues. CDR3 protein: CASSIAGRTEAFF. As DNA, the CDR3 is TGTGCCAGTAGTATAGCAGGAAGGACTGAAGCTTTCTTT. Complete variable domain (other parts from reference TRBV19 and TRBJ1-1): DGGITQSPKYLFRKEGQNVTLSCEQNLNHDAMYWYRQDPGQGLRLIYYSQIVNDFQKGDIAEGYSVSREKKESFPLTVTSAQKNPTAFYLCASSIAGRTEAFFGQGTRLTVV.

The chain uses TRBV10-3 and TRBJ2-7, with 9 bases lining up with TRBD2. With 10 bases clipped from V and 2 bases from J, the junction kept 9 bases outside the gene matches. Per germline, CDR1 ENHRY and CDR2 SYGVKD. The CDR3 covers 14 residues. The CDR3 is CATALAGAPYEQYF. The CDR3 DNA follows: TGTGCCACCGCTTTAGCGGGAGCTCCCTACGAGCAGTACTTC.